These 26 T cell receptor beta chains share one sample of origin, sequenced in a study of blood T cell repertoires in COVID-19 (dated by TCRdb to about 2020). Library preparation was by the immunoSEQ multiplex PCR assay. In TCRdb, the immuneACCESS table is reduced to in-frame sequences with V and J assigned. These tables do not hold every clone; where another copy was compared, an unresolved V gene accounts for under half, and the others remain unexplained. The sample table records 150,000 to 200,000 clones; around 83% of these occur just once. The ten largest account for 6% to 8% of the sample. Sequenced material: peripheral blood. These TCRs come from a woman aged 70-85 years with COVID-19, enrolled during active disease.

The J gene is TRBJ1-1, the V gene TRBV6-5; 8 bases are a match to TRBD1. Germline V lookup: CDR1 MNHEY, CDR2 SVGAGI. This CDR3 has 13 amino acids. V was pared by 6 bases and J by 5 bases, with 5 bases of the junction left unmatched. CDR3: CASSDHRGTEAFF. The CDR3 DNA reads as TGTGCCAGCAGCGACCACAGGGGGACTGAAGCTTTCTTT.

The chain uses TRBV28 and TRBJ1-6, with D uncertain. CDR1 is MDHEN, CDR2 SYDVKM, per germline. V was cut by 5 bases and J by 2 bases, with 10 bases left in between. CDR3 size: 15 residues. CDR3 amino acids: CASSPGRAYNSPLHF. The CDR3, as DNA: TGTGCCAGCAGTCCCGGGAGGGCCTATAATTCACCCCTCCACTTT. Drawing the rest from reference TRBV28 and TRBJ1-6, the complete variable domain is DVKVTQSSRYLVKRTGEKVFLECVQDMDHENMFWYRQDPGLGLRLIYFSYDVKMKEKGDIPEGYSVSREKKERFSLILESASTNQTSMYLCASSPGRAYNSPLHFGNGTRLTVT.

J is TRBJ1-2 and V is TRBV11-1; D remains ambiguous. The CDR3 is made up of 14 amino acids. V shed 2 bases and J shed 6 bases, with 13 bases lying between them. Germline V gene data show CDR1 as SGHAT and CDR2 as FQDESV (reference sequence). The CDR3 is CASSLRYKQDGYTF. The CDR3 DNA reads TGTGCCAGCAGCTTAAGGTACAAGCAGGATGGCTACACCTTC. Supplemented by reference TRBV11-1 and TRBJ1-2, the full variable domain reads EAEVAQSPRYKITEKSQAVAFWCDPISGHATLYWYRQILGQGPELLVQFQDESVVDDSQLPKDRFSAERLKGVDSTLKIQPAELGDSAMYLCASSLRYKQDGYTFGSGTRLTVV.

CDR3 bases: TGCGCCAGCAGTAATTTACCGTCGGGACAGGGGAACACCGGGGAGCTGTTTTTT. Translation gives CASSNLPSGQGNTGELFF. This chain joins TRBV10-1 and TRBJ2-2, with TRBD1 identical over 9 bases. Looked up from germline, CDR1 is WNHNN and CDR2 is SYGVQD (reference sequence). The CDR3 has 18 amino acids. J lost 1 base, V lost 5 bases, and 11 bases had no gene match.

The chain is built from TRBV28 and TRBJ2-7, with 8 bases fitting TRBD2. The CDR3 loop spans 14 amino acids. V lost 5 bases to trimming and J lost 4 bases; unmatched junction nucleotides: 7. Per the germline V gene, CDR1 is MDHEN and CDR2 is SYDVKM. CDR3 coding DNA: TGTGCCAGCAGTCTTCCGGGACTAGTTTACGAGCAGTACTTC. Its translation is CASSLPGLVYEQYF.

This chain joins TRBV24-1 and TRBJ2-2; TRBD1 matches 7 bases. The V gene's germline CDR1 is KGHDR and CDR2 SFDVKD. With V trimmed by 5 bases and J by 4 bases, 9 bases remained unmatched. The CDR3 has 16 residues. The DNA for the CDR3 is TGTGCCACCAGTGCTAGCACAGGGGCCCCCACCGGGGAGCTGTTTTTT. Amino acid sequence: CATSASTGAPTGELFF.

The chain carries TRBV3-1 (or the pseudogene TRBV3-2) and TRBJ1-1; D gene ambiguous. The CDR3 covers 13 residues. The germline V gene has CDR1 LGHDT and CDR2 YNNKEL (reference sequence). V lost 0 bases and J 5 bases, leaving 7 bases between the germline ends. The CDR3 here is CASSQDTRTEAFF. CDR3 bases: TGTGCCAGCAGCCAAGATACCCGGACTGAAGCTTTCTTT.

The chain carries TRBV28 and TRBJ1-5, with TRBD1 as a possible D gene (5 bases). The V end lost 10 bases, the J end lost 3 bases, and 13 bases lay between the germline ends. The CDR3 extends over 13 amino acids. CDR1 and CDR2 (germline): MDHEN, SYDVKM. CDR3 in amino acids: CAIQEDINQPQHF. As DNA, the CDR3 is TGTGCCATCCAAGAGGACATCAATCAGCCCCAGCATTTT.

This clone was seen a few times. The chain employs TRBV7-2 and TRBJ2-5; D unresolved. The CDR3 length is 14 residues. Germline V gene sequence: CDR1 SGHTA, CDR2 FQGNSA. Trimming pared 1 base from V and 5 bases from J, leaving 11 bases between. The CDR3 reads CASSLEASDETQYF. The CDR3 DNA is TGTGCCAGCAGCTTAGAAGCGAGTGACGAGACCCAGTACTTC.

CDR3 in amino acids: CASSEGTSAFSYEQYF. CDR3 nucleotides: TGTGCCAGCAGTGAAGGGACTAGCGCCTTCTCCTACGAGCAGTACTTC. The chain has TRBV6-1 and TRBJ2-7; 9 positions match TRBD2. The germline gives CDR1 MNHNS, CDR2 SASEGT. The J segment lost 0 bases and the V segment lost 1 base, leaving 4 bases of the junction unmatched. CDR3 length equals 16 residues.

This clone was found many times. V gene TRBV24-1 combines with J gene TRBJ2-1; D is perhaps TRBD1 (5 bases). Germline V gene sequence: CDR1 KGHDR, CDR2 SFDVKD. The CDR3 extends over 12 amino acids. With 4 bases removed from V and 5 bases from J, the gap between germline ends came to 5 bases. In DNA, the CDR3 is TGTGCCACCAGTGACAGGGACAATGAGCAGTTCTTC. This codes for CATSDRDNEQFF.

This clone was recorded once. Other DNA sequences in the sample encode the same CDR3. The chain carries TRBV5-1 and TRBJ2-5; no clear D. CDR3 length: 12 residues. The germline gives CDR1 SGHRS, CDR2 YFSETQ. Trimming pared 3 bases from V and 5 bases from J, leaving 8 bases between. CDR3 sequence: CASSSLLETQYF. The DNA for the CDR3 is TGCGCCAGCAGCTCACTATTGGAGACCCAGTACTTC. The full variable domain, its missing parts supplied by reference TRBV5-1 and TRBJ2-5, is KAGVTQTPRYLIKTRGQQVTLSCSPISGHRSVSWYQQTPGQGLQFLFEYFSETQRNKGNFPGRFSGRQFSNSRSEMNVSTLELGDSALYLCASSSLLETQYFGPGTRLLVL.

The chain has TRBV24-1 and TRBJ2-5; 10 bases fit TRBD1. The CDR3 has 16 amino acids. Per the germline V gene, CDR1 is KGHDR and CDR2 is SFDVKD. The V and J ends lost 2 bases and 3 bases, in that order; junction bases with no gene match: 5. CDR3 loop: CATSDSDRGREETQYF. The CDR3 nucleotides are TGTGCCACCAGTGATTCTGACAGGGGGCGCGAAGAGACCCAGTACTTC.

This rearrangement joins TRBV28 to TRBJ2-7, with 8 bases lining up with TRBD2. V was clipped by 7 bases and J by 0 bases; unmatched bases: 8. The CDR3 is 15 amino acids. Germline-derived CDR1 and CDR2 are MDHEN and SYDVKM. The DNA of the CDR3 is TGTGCCAGCACCGATGCCACTAGCGGCTCCTACGAGCAGTACTTC. Amino acid sequence: CASTDATSGSYEQYF.

V is TRBV6-2 or TRBV6-3 and J is TRBJ2-7; a weak D match, TRBD2 (5 bases). CDR3 length equals 16 residues. The V end was cut by 4 bases, the J end by 1 base, with 17 bases between. In germline, CDR1 is MNHEY, CDR2 SVGEGT. The DNA of the CDR3 is TGTGCCAGCAGTTTTCCGGCCGCGGCGGGTTCCTACGAGCAGTACTTC. This translates into CASSFPAAAGSYEQYF.

In its sample, this clone was seen once. The genes are TRBV27 and TRBJ2-7, with 9 bases fitting TRBD2. The length of the CDR3 is 15 residues. After removal of 3 bases from V and 5 bases from J, the junction contained 8 bases not matched to a gene. Germline values: CDR1 MNHEY, CDR2 SMNVEV (reference sequence). DNA for the CDR3: TGTGCCAGCAGTTTTGAACGCGGGAGGGCTCACGAGCAGTACTTC. It translates to CASSFERGRAHEQYF.

This clone appeared a single time. The genes are TRBV5-6 and TRBJ2-7, with TRBD1 matching over 7 bases. After removal of 4 bases from V and 1 base from J, the junction contained 8 bases not matched to a gene. Germline V gives CDR1 SGHDT, CDR2 YYEEEE. The CDR3 totals 15 residues. The CDR3 DNA sequence: TGTGCCAGCAGCGTAAGACAGGGTTGGTCCTACGAGCAGTACTTC. It encodes CASSVRQGWSYEQYF.

The CDR3 is CASSLVGQGAQYF. DNA of the CDR3: TGTGCCAGCAGCTTAGTAGGACAGGGGGCCCAGTACTTC. The genes are TRBV7-2 and TRBJ2-7; TRBD1 matches 11 bases. Germline values: CDR1 SGHTA, CDR2 FQGNSA. V shed 1 base and J 10 bases; nucleotides not matched to a gene: 3. The CDR3 runs 13 residues.

This chain connects TRBV7-2 to TRBJ2-5; 8 bases fit TRBD1. This CDR3 region has 15 residues. The germline V gene has CDR1 SGHTA and CDR2 FQGNSA. J gave up 2 bases and V 5 bases, and 7 bases lay outside the gene matches. CDR3: CASSPMRTGQETQYF. As DNA, the CDR3 is TGTGCCAGCAGCCCTATGCGGACAGGGCAAGAGACCCAGTACTTC.

Here the CDR3 reads CASSLEGTGDEAFF. CDR3 nucleotide sequence: TGCGCCAGCAGCTTGGAGGGGACTGGAGATGAAGCTTTCTTT. V and J are TRBV5-1 and TRBJ1-1; D may be TRBD1 (5 bases). This CDR3 has 14 residues. From germline, CDR1 is SGHRS and CDR2 YFSETQ. V lost 0 bases, J lost 7 bases, and 13 bases lay in between.

The genes are TRBV4-2 and TRBJ1-6; the D gene is possibly TRBD1 (5 bases). CDR3 size: 18 residues. CDR1 and CDR2 from the germline V gene are LGHNA and YNFKEQ. Trimming removed 1 base from V and 5 bases from J, with 18 bases in between. The CDR3 bases are TGTGCCAGCAGCCAAGGCGGGACCCCGGGGACCGATAATTCACCCCTCCACTTT. Its translation: CASSQGGTPGTDNSPLHF.

The rearrangement joins TRBV5-1 to TRBJ1-1; 7 nucleotides line up with TRBD1. Germline lookup yields CDR1 SGHRS and CDR2 YFSETQ. Unmatched junction bases numbered 5, after V lost 3 bases and J lost 0 bases. This CDR3 is 15 amino acids long. In DNA, the CDR3 is TGCGCCAGCAGCTCGGGACAGTTATTGAACACTGAAGCTTTCTTT. Residues: CASSSGQLLNTEAFF.

V and J are TRBV21-1 and TRBJ2-7; the table calls TRBD2, which could not be checked here. TRBV21-1 corresponds to a pseudogene. This CDR3 comprises 15 residues. The CDR3 here is CASSKGRECSYEQYF. CDR3 in DNA: TGTGCCAGCAGCAAAGGGCGGGAGTGCTCCTACGAGCAGTACTTC.

V and J are TRBV4-3 and TRBJ2-2, with 10 bases matching TRBD1. This CDR3 is built from 15 residues. Unmatched junction bases numbered 4, after V lost 2 bases and J lost 7 bases. The germline V gene has CDR1 LGHNA and CDR2 YSLEER. In DNA form, the CDR3 reads TGCGCCAGCAGCCAAAGACAGGGGGCGGGCGGGGAGCTGTTTTTT. It is translated as CASSQRQGAGGELFF.

This clone appeared a single time. The identical CDR3 is also encoded by other nucleotide sequences in the sample. The chain recombines TRBV5-1 with TRBJ2-1; 11 positions match TRBD2. V lost 0 bases and J lost 5; bases outside the gene matches: 1. In germline, CDR1 is SGHRS, CDR2 YFSETQ. The CDR3 runs 15 residues. Here the CDR3 reads CASSLVGLADNEQFF. The CDR3, as DNA: TGCGCCAGCAGCTTGGTGGGACTAGCGGACAATGAGCAGTTCTTC.

This clone was recorded once. The V gene is TRBV29-1, the J gene TRBJ1-1, with 8 bases fitting TRBD1. In germline, CDR1 is SQVTM, CDR2 ANQGSEA. Unmatched junction bases numbered 10, after V lost 4 bases and J lost 0 bases. This CDR3 has 16 residues. The CDR3 here is CSVAAGTGIMNTEAFF. Written as DNA, the CDR3 is TGCAGCGTTGCCGCAGGGACAGGAATCATGAACACTGAAGCTTTCTTT.